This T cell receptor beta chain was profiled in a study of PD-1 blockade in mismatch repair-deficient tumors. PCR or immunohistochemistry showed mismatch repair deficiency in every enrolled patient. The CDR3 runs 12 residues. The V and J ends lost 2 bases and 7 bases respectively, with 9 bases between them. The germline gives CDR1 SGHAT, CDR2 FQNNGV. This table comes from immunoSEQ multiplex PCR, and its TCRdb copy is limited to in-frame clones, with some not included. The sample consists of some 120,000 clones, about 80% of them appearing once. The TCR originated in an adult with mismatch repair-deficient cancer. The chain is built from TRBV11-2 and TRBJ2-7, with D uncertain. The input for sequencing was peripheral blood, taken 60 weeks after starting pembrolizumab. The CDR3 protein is CASSLPRFEQYF. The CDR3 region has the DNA TGTGCCAGCAGCTTACCCAGGTTTGAGCAGTACTTC.